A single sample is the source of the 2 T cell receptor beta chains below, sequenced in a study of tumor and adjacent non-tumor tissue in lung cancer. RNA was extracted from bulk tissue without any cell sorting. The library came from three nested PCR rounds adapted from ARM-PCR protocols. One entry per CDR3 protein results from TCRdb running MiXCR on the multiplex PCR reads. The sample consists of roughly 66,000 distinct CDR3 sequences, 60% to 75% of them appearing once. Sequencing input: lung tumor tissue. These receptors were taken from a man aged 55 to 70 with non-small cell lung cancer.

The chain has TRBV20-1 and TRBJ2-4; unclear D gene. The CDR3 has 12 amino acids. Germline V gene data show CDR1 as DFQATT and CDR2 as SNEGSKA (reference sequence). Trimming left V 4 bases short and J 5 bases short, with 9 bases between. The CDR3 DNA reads TGCAGTGCTAAATGGCTGCAAAACATTCAGTACTTC. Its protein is CSAKWLQNIQYF.

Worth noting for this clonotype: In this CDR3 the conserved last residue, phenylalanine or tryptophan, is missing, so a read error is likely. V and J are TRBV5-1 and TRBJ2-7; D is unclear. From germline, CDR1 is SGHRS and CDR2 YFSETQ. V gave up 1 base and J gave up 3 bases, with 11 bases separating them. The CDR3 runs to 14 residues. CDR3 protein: CASSLKPDGYEQYL. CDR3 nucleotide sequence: TGCGCCAGCAGCTTGAAACCGGATGGCTACGAGCAGTACTTG.